The 25 T cell receptor beta chains in this list originate from one sample, sequenced in a study of blood T cell repertoires in COVID-19 (dated by TCRdb to the early 2020s). Library generation was performed with the immunoSEQ multiplex PCR assay. Held by TCRdb, this immuneACCESS table contains in-frame sequences only and omits some clones. Under half of the omission traces to an unresolved V gene where checked; the cause of the rest is unknown. This sample lists around 200,000 clones; more than 60% were detected once. The top ten clonotypes cover 13% of the sample. Source material: peripheral blood. The receptor source for this set is a middle-aged man who had recovered from COVID-19.

The genes are TRBV4-1 and TRBJ2-1; 10 nucleotides agree with TRBD2. V shed 3 bases, J shed 4 bases, and the junction held 6 bases outside the gene matches. This CDR3 comprises 16 residues. The germline CDR1 and CDR2 sequences are MGHRA and YSYEKL. CDR3 amino acids: CASSHHTSGVYNEQFF. The CDR3 DNA follows: TGCGCCAGCAGCCACCATACTAGCGGGGTGTACAATGAGCAGTTCTTC.

The chain carries TRBV5-4 and TRBJ2-5, with D perhaps TRBD1 (5 bases). Per germline, CDR1 SGHNT and CDR2 YYREEE (reference sequence). The CDR3 has 14 amino acids. V shed 1 base and J shed 2 bases, with 9 bases lying between them. The CDR3 sequence: CASSLTAGQETQYF. The CDR3 nucleotides read TGTGCCAGCAGCTTGACGGCAGGGCAAGAGACCCAGTACTTC.

The chain links TRBV6-5 to TRBJ2-7; 8 positions match TRBD2. V was clipped by 4 bases and J by 6 bases; unmatched bases: 5. The length of the CDR3 is 13 residues. The germline gives CDR1 MNHEY, CDR2 SVGAGI. The CDR3 protein is CASSSQAGAEQYF. CDR3 sequence (DNA): TGTGCCAGCAGTTCCCAAGCGGGGGCCGAGCAGTACTTC.

This chain links TRBV25-1 with TRBJ2-7; tentatively, D is TRBD1 (6 bases). This CDR3 has 13 residues. Germline CDR1 and CDR2: MGHDK and SYGVNS. V was clipped by 4 bases and J by 5 bases, with 12 bases between them. CDR3 sequence reads: CASSARGNDEQYF. The CDR3 region has the DNA TGTGCCAGCAGTGCCAGGGGAAACGACGAGCAGTACTTC.

This clone was counted a few times. V usage is TRBV24-1 and J usage is TRBJ2-7; D gene unclear. CDR3 length equals 14 residues. V lost 3 bases, J lost 1 base, and 9 bases lay in between. The germline V gene has CDR1 KGHDR and CDR2 SFDVKD. The CDR3 DNA follows: TGTGCCACCAGTGATGGATCAGGTTCCTACGAGCAGTACTTC. This codes for CATSDGSGSYEQYF.

V gene TRBV24-1 combines with J gene TRBJ2-2; 14 bases fit TRBD2. This CDR3 has 17 residues. Germline trimming cut 4 bases from V and 7 bases from J; bases unmatched to any gene: 7. From germline, CDR1 is KGHDR and CDR2 SFDVKD. CDR3: CATSEMTSGRADGELFF. In DNA, the CDR3 is TGTGCCACCAGTGAGATGACTAGCGGGAGGGCCGACGGGGAGCTGTTTTTT.

This chain links TRBV29-1 with TRBJ2-7, with 9 bases matching TRBD1. Per germline, CDR1 SQVTM and CDR2 ANQGSEA. This CDR3 is built from 13 residues. V shed 4 bases and J 2 bases; nucleotides not matched to a gene: 3. The CDR3 protein is CSVGGTGTYEQYF. The CDR3 region has the DNA TGCAGCGTTGGTGGGACAGGGACCTACGAGCAGTACTTC.

This clone came up a few times. The gene calls are TRBV7-9 and TRBJ1-2, with D possibly being TRBD1 (6 bases). The CDR3 is 14 residues long. The V and J ends lost 1 base and 7 bases respectively, with 13 bases between them. CDR1 and CDR2 (germline): SEHNR, FQNEAQ (reference sequence). The CDR3 region is CASSLGTAMGGYTF. As DNA, the CDR3 is TGTGCCAGCAGCTTAGGGACAGCGATGGGTGGCTACACCTTC.

The chain couples TRBV30 to TRBJ1-3, with 12 bases lining up with TRBD1. CDR3 size: 14 residues. Germline CDR1 and CDR2: GTSNPN and SVGIG (reference sequence). V gave up 8 bases and J gave up 1 base; unmatched junction bases: 3. CDR3 sequence reads: CARDRGQSGNTIYF. The CDR3 bases are TGTGCCCGGGACAGGGGGCAATCTGGAAACACCATATATTTT.

The genes are TRBV5-1 and TRBJ2-7; possible D gene TRBD2, 5 bases. Germline V gives CDR1 SGHRS, CDR2 YFSETQ. The CDR3 contains 16 residues. With 3 bases removed from V and 0 bases from J, the gap between germline ends came to 16 bases. The CDR3 sequence: CASSSEPSGSSYEQYF. In DNA, the CDR3 is TGCGCCAGCAGCTCGGAACCCTCGGGGAGCTCCTACGAGCAGTACTTC.

This clone is a singleton in its sample. The CDR3 coding sequence is TGTGCCAGCAGCGTGAGACAGGGGGCACAAGAGACCCAGTACTTC. Translation gives CASSVRQGAQETQYF. The V gene is TRBV9, the J gene TRBJ2-5; 10 bases agree with TRBD1. Germline CDR1 SGDLS, CDR2 YYNGEE. V trimming: 2 bases; J trimming: 2 bases; junction bases outside the gene matches: 3. The CDR3 consists of 15 residues.

Only a few counts were recorded for this clone. The rearrangement joins TRBV7-9 to TRBJ2-5; the D gene is possibly TRBD1 (5 bases). V dropped 8 bases and J dropped 5 bases, with 15 bases sitting between them. This CDR3 region has 13 residues. Germline CDR1 SEHNR, CDR2 FQNEAQ (reference sequence). CDR3 region: CASLGRAGETQYF. CDR3 in DNA: TGTGCCAGCTTAGGACGGGCAGGGGAGACCCAGTACTTC.

The V call is TRBV12-2, the J call TRBJ2-6; TRBD1 is the table's D call, not checked against the DNA. TRBV12-2 represents a pseudogene. The CDR3 covers 15 residues. The CDR3 region is CASTRGRSGANVLTF. The CDR3 region has the DNA TGTGCGAGTACCAGGGGGCGCTCTGGGGCCAACGTCCTGACTTTC.

V and J are TRBV4-1 and TRBJ2-1; 8 positions match TRBD2. The V gene's germline CDR1 is MGHRA and CDR2 YSYEKL. The CDR3 covers 16 residues. V was clipped by 5 bases and J by 7 bases; unmatched bases: 13. CDR3 amino acids: CASSYREAGASNEQFF. CDR3 nucleotides: TGCGCCAGCAGCTACCGGGAAGCGGGAGCCTCGAATGAGCAGTTCTTC.

The rearrangement links TRBV19 to TRBJ1-3; no clear D. The CDR3 has 15 amino acids. Trimming removed 3 bases from V and 2 bases from J, with 11 bases in between. Germline CDR1 is LNHDA and CDR2 is SQIVND (reference sequence). The CDR3 bases are TGTGCCAGTAGTATTAACGAGGGAACTGGAAACACCATATATTTT. Protein: CASSINEGTGNTIYF.

The rearrangement links TRBV28 to TRBJ2-1, with 8 bases matching TRBD2. The CDR3 spans 14 residues. CDR1 and CDR2 (germline): MDHEN, SYDVKM. J lost 9 bases, V lost 6 bases, and 10 bases had no gene match. CDR3: CASSRGGGLAEQFF. The CDR3, as DNA: TGTGCCAGCAGCCGGGGGGGAGGACTGGCTGAGCAGTTCTTC.

This clone was counted once. V gene TRBV27 combines with J gene TRBJ2-5; 7 nucleotides align to TRBD1. V shed 3 bases, J shed 5 bases, and the junction held 6 bases outside the gene matches. The CDR3 length is 14 residues. From germline, CDR1 is MNHEY and CDR2 SMNVEV (reference sequence). CDR3 in amino acids: CASSFNDRVETQYF. The CDR3 DNA sequence: TGTGCCAGCAGTTTCAATGACAGGGTGGAGACCCAGTACTTC.

The table lists this clone with a count of one. The chain uses TRBV5-1 and TRBJ2-1; D is uncertain. Per the germline V gene, CDR1 is SGHRS and CDR2 is YFSETQ. The length of the CDR3 is 12 residues. Between the trimmed V and J ends, which lost 2 bases and 7 bases, there was a span of 7 bases. CDR3 sequence reads: CASSFPGNEQFF. The DNA for the CDR3 is TGCGCCAGCAGCTTTCCCGGTAATGAGCAGTTCTTC.

This clone was detected a few times. The same CDR3 arises from other DNA sequences in this sample as well. This chain connects TRBV6-5 to TRBJ1-1; 7 bases fit TRBD1. CDR1 and CDR2 (germline): MNHEY, SVGAGI. This CDR3 spans 14 amino acids. Trimming removed 6 bases from V and 1 base from J; junction bases left unmatched: 5. DNA for the CDR3: TGTGCCAGCAGACTACGACAGGGGAACACTGAAGCTTTCTTT. Amino acids: CASRLRQGNTEAFF.

Only one count was recorded for this clone. The chain recombines TRBV27 with TRBJ2-1; no firm D call. Germline V lookup: CDR1 MNHEY, CDR2 SMNVEV (reference sequence). CDR3 length: 16 amino acids. Trimming removed 6 bases from V and 1 base from J, with 16 bases in between. The DNA for the CDR3 is TGTGCCAGCAGCCCCGGGTTAAGAAGGTCCTACAATGAGCAGTTCTTC. It translates to CASSPGLRRSYNEQFF.

This rearrangement joins TRBV3-1 (or the pseudogene TRBV3-2) to TRBJ1-1; 7 bases fit TRBD1. The CDR3 length is 12 residues. J lost 8 bases, V lost 1 base, and 1 base had no gene match. Germline values: CDR1 LGHDT, CDR2 YNNKEL (reference sequence). Here the CDR3 reads CASSQGQGEAFF. CDR3 in DNA: TGTGCCAGCAGCCAAGGACAGGGAGAAGCTTTCTTT.

This chain connects TRBV5-1 to TRBJ2-2; a possible D gene is TRBD1 (6 bases). Looked up from germline, CDR1 is SGHRS and CDR2 is YFSETQ. Trimming took off 0 bases at V and 0 bases at J, with 9 bases between the two ends. This CDR3 contains 16 residues. CDR3 DNA: TGCGCCAGCAGCTTGGCCAACAGGGCGAACACCGGGGAGCTGTTTTTT. This codes for CASSLANRANTGELFF.

The V call is TRBV5-1, the J call TRBJ2-6; D possibly corresponds to TRBD1 (5 bases). Germline lookup yields CDR1 SGHRS and CDR2 YFSETQ. Trimming took off 8 bases at V and 0 bases at J, with 12 bases between the two ends. The CDR3 has 15 amino acids. For the CDR3, the DNA is TGCGCCAGTAGAAGACAGATCTCTGGGGCCAACGTCCTGACTTTC. Its translation is CASRRQISGANVLTF.

The chain has TRBV5-1 and TRBJ2-3; tentatively, D is TRBD2 (6 bases). The germline V gene has CDR1 SGHRS and CDR2 YFSETQ. The CDR3 runs 16 residues. Trimming shortened V by 4 bases and J by 2 bases, and 17 bases separated the two germline ends. CDR3: CASSIAGTQATDTQYF. The CDR3 bases are TGCGCCAGCAGCATAGCCGGGACTCAAGCCACAGATACGCAGTATTTT.

The V and J genes are TRBV5-1 and TRBJ1-1, with 9 bases fitting TRBD1. CDR1 is SGHRS, CDR2 YFSETQ, per germline. V trimming: 4 bases; J trimming: 3 bases; junction bases outside the gene matches: 10. The CDR3 length is 16 residues. CDR3 nucleotides: TGCGCCAGCAGCCTTGGGACAGGGTTGGCGGACACTGAAGCTTTCTTT. This gives the protein CASSLGTGLADTEAFF.